The entry that follows covers one T cell receptor gamma chain sequence. The CDR3 has 17 amino acids. Germline V gives CDR1 GITISATS, CDR2 ISYDGTV (reference sequence). The V gene end was trimmed by 5 bases and the J gene end by 10 bases; junction bases not matched to a gene: 14. The sample belongs to a study of gamma-delta T cells after stem cell transplantation. TCRdb reanalysed the RT-PCR reads with CATT. The sample contains over 2,500 gamma-chain clones, about 17% of which appear only once. This clonotype was sampled from a human donor. It is not recorded whose cells these are; they may come from a transplant donor. V usage is TRGV9 and J usage is TRGJP. Sequencing used gamma-delta T cells. CDR3 amino acids: CALWGSREVLGKKIKVF. The CDR3 region has the DNA TGTGCCTTGTGGGGTTCTCGGGAGGTTTTGGGCAAAAAAATCAAGGTATTT.